This TCR beta chain was identified in a study of blood T cell repertoires in COVID-19. Background on the study: The United States, Italy and Spain were the sources of the acute and convalescent COVID-19 samples. From T cells, B-cell-depleted T cells, or PBMCs came the material, which was cDNA or gDNA.

In the authors' methods: Using reference gene primer amplification, nucleated cell counts were estimated. Generated by immunoSEQ multiplex PCR, the TCRdb table keeps only in-frame clones and is missing some. For V, J and clone size, that table is used; D and trimming come from the DNA. The table lists tens of thousands of clones, around 80% of them singletons. The germline CDR1 and CDR2 sequences are MNHEY and SVGEGT. This CDR3 spans 15 amino acids. J lost 5 bases, V lost 2 bases, and 6 bases had no gene match. Sequencing was done on a sample of peripheral blood. The clonotype originates from an elderly man with active or convalescent COVID-19. The chain combines TRBV6-2 or TRBV6-3 with TRBJ2-1, with 7 positions matching TRBD2. The CDR3 reads CASSYGRERNNEQFF. The CDR3 DNA sequence: TGTGCCAGCAGTTACGGGCGGGAGCGAAACAATGAGCAGTTCTTC.